Presented here are 8 T cell receptor beta chains from one specimen sequenced in a study of T-cell memory formation after mild COVID-19 (dated by TCRdb to the early 2020s). Library generation was performed with 5' RACE. The sequencer was an Illumina NovaSeq 6000. TCRdb reworked the public reads: Q25 trimming with fastp, MiXCR clone assembly, productive beta chains retained. Every entry covers one CDR3 protein and lists the most common genes and DNA from its rows. The sample records about 620,000 distinct CDR3 sequences, around 17% of which are singletons. Of the sample, 9.5% to 15% is held by the ten largest clones. Sequencing used PBMCs or a T cell subset sorted from them (not recorded which). All receptors come from an adult woman who had mild COVID-19 (a few samples of this study predate the infection). The sample titles of this study are shuffled in the database, so cell type and time point are left out; the donor was told from shared clones.

This clonotype was recorded a few times. The chain is built from TRBV9 and TRBJ1-2; no definite D call. CDR3 length equals 10 residues. Germline values: CDR1 SGDLS, CDR2 YYNGEE. V lost 3 bases, J lost 10 bases, and 7 bases lay in between. CDR3 nucleotides: TGTGCCAGCAGCGGAGCGGTCTACACCTTC. Translating gives CASSGAVYTF.

Only a few counts were recorded for this clonotype. V and J are TRBV12-3 or TRBV12-4 and TRBJ2-1, with 12 bases aligning to TRBD2. V gave up 5 bases and J gave up 5 bases; unmatched junction bases: 7. The CDR3 runs to 16 residues. CDR3 sequence reads: CASSIRRLAGDNEQFF. Here the CDR3 DNA reads TGTGCCAGCAGTATCCGGAGACTAGCGGGGGACAATGAGCAGTTCTTC.

The chain links TRBV7-9 to TRBJ1-2, with D perhaps TRBD1 (5 bases). The V and J ends lost 5 bases and 4 bases respectively, with 20 bases between them. Looked up from germline, CDR1 is SEHNR and CDR2 is FQNEAQ (reference sequence). The CDR3 is made up of 16 amino acids. This CDR3 reads CASSRAGAHLTYGYTF. CDR3 in DNA: TGTGCCAGCAGCCGGGCCGGGGCCCACTTGACCTATGGCTACACCTTC. The full variable domain, completed using reference TRBV7-9 and TRBJ1-2, is DTGVSQNPRHKITKRGQNVTFRCDPISEHNRLYWYRQTLGQGPEFLTYFQNEAQLEKSRLLSDRFSAERPKGSFSTLEIQRTEQGDSAMYLCASSRAGAHLTYGYTFGSGTRLTVV.

This clonotype was seen many times. This sequence joins TRBV7-2 and TRBJ2-7, with a weak D call TRBD2 (5 bases). The CDR3 sequence is 13 residues long. The ends were cut back, 0 bases at V and 5 bases at J, with 8 bases in the middle. Germline V gives CDR1 SGHTA, CDR2 FQGNSA. Written as DNA, the CDR3 is TGTGCCAGCAGCTTAGCGGGAGACCACGAGCAGTACTTC. Encoded protein: CASSLAGDHEQYF.

The chain employs TRBV7-6 and TRBJ2-1; 9 nucleotides line up with TRBD1. The CDR3 totals 15 residues. Germline V gene sequence: CDR1 SGHVS, CDR2 FNYEAQ. V lost 5 bases to trimming and J lost 5 bases; unmatched junction nucleotides: 7. CDR3 sequence reads: CASSRAGTGNNEQFF. For the CDR3, the DNA is TGTGCCAGCAGCCGCGCCGGGACAGGGAACAATGAGCAGTTCTTC.

The gene calls are TRBV18 and TRBJ1-5; D ambiguous. The CDR3 is 14 amino acids. Germline CDR1 reads KGHSH; CDR2 reads LQKENI. Trimming left V 2 bases short and J 5 bases short, with 10 bases between. CDR3 DNA sequence: TGTGCCAGCTCACCAGTGTCAGTCGATCAGCCCCAGCATTTT. Protein: CASSPVSVDQPQHF. The entire variable domain, with the rest obtained from reference TRBV18 and TRBJ1-5, is as follows: NAGVMQNPRHLVRRRGQEARLRCSPMKGHSHVYWYRQLPEEGLKFMVYLQKENIIDESGMPKERFSAEFPKEGPSILRIQQVVRGDSAAYFCASSPVSVDQPQHFGDGTRLSIL.

The chain recombines TRBV20-1 with TRBJ2-7; D is unclear. CDR1 and CDR2 from the germline V gene are DFQATT and SNEGSKA (reference sequence). Trimming left V 4 bases short and J 2 bases short, with 12 bases between. The CDR3 consists of 13 residues. The CDR3 loop is CSATDDITYEQYF. CDR3 DNA sequence: TGCAGTGCTACCGATGACATAACCTACGAGCAGTACTTC.

The CDR3 here is CSVVPPGPDTQYF. DNA for the CDR3: TGCAGCGTTGTTCCCCCCGGACCAGATACGCAGTATTTT. This sequence joins TRBV29-1 and TRBJ2-3; D gene uncertain. The CDR3 is 13 residues long. Per the germline V gene, CDR1 is SQVTM and CDR2 is ANQGSEA. V was trimmed by 4 bases and J by 4 bases, leaving 12 bases between them.